This record concerns one T cell receptor beta chain sequence. The target antigen is unknown. Trimming took 7 bases from V and 1 from J; bases not matched to a gene: 18. The germline V gene encodes CDR1 MNHNS and CDR2 SASEGT. This CDR3 contains 18 residues. Unique molecular identifiers were used to barcode this TCRbeta library. Using its own MiXCR run on the PCR reads, TCRdb lists one record per CDR3 protein. This table has about 590,000 distinct CDR3 sequences, roughly 13% appearing once. The data were obtained in a study of T-cell reconstitution after alpha-beta-depleted transplantation in children. Findings of the study overall: One year after transplant, T-cell counts and diversity came mostly from newly produced T cells.

Here the sequenced sample was PBMCs, mostly from graft donor cells, taken 360 days after TCRalphabeta/CD19-depleted stem cell transplant. This sequence joins TRBV6-1 and TRBJ2-5; 7 bases are shared with TRBD2. This receptor was taken from a male patient between 5 and 17 years old who had a stem cell transplant for acute myeloid leukemia, so the T cells may come from the graft donor. CDR3 sequence (DNA): TGTGCCAGCAACATAAGGATGTTAGCGGGTACCACCCAAGAGACCCAGTACTTC. Translating it yields CASNIRMLAGTTQETQYF.